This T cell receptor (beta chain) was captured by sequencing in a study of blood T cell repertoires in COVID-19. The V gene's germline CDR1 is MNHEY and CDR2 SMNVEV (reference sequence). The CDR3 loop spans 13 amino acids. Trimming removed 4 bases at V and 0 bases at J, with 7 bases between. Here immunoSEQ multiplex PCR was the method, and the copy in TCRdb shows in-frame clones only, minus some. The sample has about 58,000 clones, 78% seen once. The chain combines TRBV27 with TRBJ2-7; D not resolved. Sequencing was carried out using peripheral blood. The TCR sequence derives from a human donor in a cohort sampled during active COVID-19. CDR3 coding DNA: TGTGCCAGCAGTTCACTCCTCTCCTACGAGCAGTACTTC. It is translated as CASSSLLSYEQYF.